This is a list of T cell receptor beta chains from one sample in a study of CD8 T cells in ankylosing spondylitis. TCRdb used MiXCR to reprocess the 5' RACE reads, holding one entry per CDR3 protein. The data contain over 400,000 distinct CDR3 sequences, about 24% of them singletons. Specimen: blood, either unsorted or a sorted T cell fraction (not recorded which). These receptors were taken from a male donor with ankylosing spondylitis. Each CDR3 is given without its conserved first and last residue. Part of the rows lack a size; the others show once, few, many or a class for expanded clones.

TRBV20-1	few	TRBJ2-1	SARDGGRAYGEQF
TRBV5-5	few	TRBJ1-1	ASSLEVRLVLNTEAF
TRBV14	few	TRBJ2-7	ASTKAYEQY
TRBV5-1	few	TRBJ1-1	ASSLNPRDRTNTEAF
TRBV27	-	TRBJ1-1	ASSLWDRDTEAF
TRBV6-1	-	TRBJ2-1	ASSALAGAWEQF
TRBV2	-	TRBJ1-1	ASSRKQGRATEAF
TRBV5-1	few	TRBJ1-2	ASSSESSSGGYT
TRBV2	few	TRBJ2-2	AIPPAGGIRNTGELF
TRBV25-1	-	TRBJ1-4	ASSEYGRRNEKLF
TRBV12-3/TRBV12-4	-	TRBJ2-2	ASSGFWTGELF
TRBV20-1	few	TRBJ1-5	SASPRREQPQH
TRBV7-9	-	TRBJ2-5	ASSPRVAGTETQY
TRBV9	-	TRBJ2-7	ASSVGPSRGQGLAGVSRSYEQY
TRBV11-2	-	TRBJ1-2	ASSPRATGPYGYT
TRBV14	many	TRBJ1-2	ASSHERTAFYGYT
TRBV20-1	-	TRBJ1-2	SASAALTNYGYT
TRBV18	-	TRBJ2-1	ASSPSGRKNNEQF
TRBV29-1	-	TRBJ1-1	SAQAPRGAF
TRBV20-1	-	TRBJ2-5	SANTRETQY
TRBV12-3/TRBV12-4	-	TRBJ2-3	ASTPGLAGAVQY
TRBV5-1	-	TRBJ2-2	ASSSRAGELF
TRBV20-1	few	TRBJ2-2	SARVLTGELF
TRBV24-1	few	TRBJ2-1	ATSDTSGRAYNEQF
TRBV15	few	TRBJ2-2	ATSPGVAGPSGELF
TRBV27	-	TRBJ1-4	ASGRQGIEEKLF
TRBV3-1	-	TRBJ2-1	ASSRLAGDRYNEQF
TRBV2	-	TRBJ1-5	ASSEGGVRGQPQH